The 18 T cell receptor beta chains presented below share a single source sample, sequenced in a study of OX40 agonist ivuxolimab in advanced cancers. Using immunoSEQ multiplex PCR, the repertoire was profiled, and TCRdb retains in-frame clones only, with some absent. The table records 9,000 to 15,000 clones, about 83% of them present only once. Here the sequenced sample was CD4+ or CD8+ T cells sorted from blood, taken in a trial of the OX40 agonist ivuxolimab. Every receptor here comes from an adult with an advanced solid tumor such as melanoma, head and neck, liver or kidney cancer.

The chain carries TRBV2 and TRBJ2-1; D possibly matches TRBD1 or TRBD2 (5 bases each). This CDR3 has 13 amino acids. Trimming cost V 1 base and J 4 bases, with 5 bases left between them. Germline assignment: CDR1 SNHLY and CDR2 FYNNEI. CDR3 sequence reads: CASSEGGYNEQFF. In nucleotides, the CDR3 is TGTGCCAGCAGTGAAGGGGGGTACAATGAGCAGTTCTTC.

The chain links TRBV4-1 to TRBJ1-1; possibly TRBD1 for D (6 bases). Germline values: CDR1 MGHRA, CDR2 YSYEKL. V lost 0 bases and J lost 5, with 19 bases in between. The CDR3 is 17 amino acids. The CDR3 DNA follows: TGCGCCAGCAGCCAAGATCCCCTCCAGGGGTTTTATACTGAAGCTTTCTTT. Its translation is CASSQDPLQGFYTEAFF.

This clone has a handful of counts. This chain connects TRBV6-1 to TRBJ2-7, with TRBD1 matching 8 bases. With V trimmed by 8 bases and J by 5 bases, 8 bases remained unmatched. Per the germline V gene, CDR1 is MNHNS and CDR2 is SASEGT. The CDR3 loop spans 13 amino acids. The CDR3 DNA reads as TGTGCCAGCTACCTTGACAGGGGCCACGAGCAGTACTTC. Residues: CASYLDRGHEQYF.

V usage is TRBV7-9 and J usage is TRBJ1-3, with 9 bases matching TRBD1. CDR3 length: 15 amino acids. Germline V gene sequence: CDR1 SEHNR, CDR2 FQNEAQ (reference sequence). The V gene end was trimmed by 4 bases and the J gene end by 2 bases; junction bases not matched to a gene: 3. CDR3 DNA sequence: TGTGCCAGCAGCTGGGACAGGGAGGCTGGAAACACCATATATTTT. This gives the protein CASSWDREAGNTIYF.

The chain has TRBV29-1 and TRBJ2-7; 11 bases fit TRBD2. The germline CDR1 and CDR2 sequences are SQVTM and ANQGSEA. Unmatched junction bases numbered 5, after V lost 2 bases and J lost 2 bases. This CDR3 comprises 15 residues. The CDR3 region has the DNA TGCAGCGTTGAACTAGCGGGAGGAGCCACCTACGAGCAGTACTTC. Amino acid sequence: CSVELAGGATYEQYF.

V usage is TRBV28 and J usage is TRBJ1-5, with 7 positions matching TRBD1. Trimming removed 5 bases from V and 6 bases from J; junction bases left unmatched: 10. The germline V gene has CDR1 MDHEN and CDR2 SYDVKM. This CDR3 spans 15 amino acids. CDR3 sequence (DNA): TGTGCCAGCAGTGCAACAGGGGTTCGGGGTCAGCCCCAGCATTTT. This gives the protein CASSATGVRGQPQHF.

The CDR3 DNA is TGCGCCAGCAGCCAAGTGCAGGGGGCAGCATACGAGCAGTACTTC. Translating it yields CASSQVQGAAYEQYF. The V and J genes are TRBV4-1 and TRBJ2-7; 8 positions match TRBD1. The CDR3 covers 15 residues. Trimming at V came to 1 base and at J to 4 bases, leaving 6 bases not matched to a gene. The germline V gene has CDR1 MGHRA and CDR2 YSYEKL.

Written as DNA, the CDR3 is TGTGCCATCAGTGAGTTGGGACTAGCGGTTTCCTACGAGCAGTACTTC. Its protein is CAISELGLAVSYEQYF. The chain joins TRBV10-3 to TRBJ2-7; TRBD2 agrees at 11 bases. The CDR3 has 16 residues. The germline V gene has CDR1 ENHRY and CDR2 SYGVKD. Trimming took 1 base from V and 1 from J; bases not matched to a gene: 3.

This clone is termed medium-sized (0.01 to 0.1%). The rearrangement joins TRBV10-1 to TRBJ2-1; D gene ambiguous. This CDR3 is 17 amino acids long. The germline CDR1 and CDR2 sequences are WNHNN and SYGVQD (reference sequence). The V end lost 7 bases, the J end lost 2 bases, and 21 bases lay between the germline ends. The CDR3 loop is CASISRVLDNTYNEQFF. In DNA, the CDR3 is TGCGCCAGCATTAGCCGGGTCCTTGATAATACCTACAATGAGCAGTTCTTC.

The CDR3 sequence: CASSGVGGRMLDTGELFF. DNA for the CDR3: TGTGCCAGCAGCGGGGTGGGCGGGAGGATGTTGGACACCGGGGAGCTGTTTTTT. The rearrangement links TRBV9 to TRBJ2-2, with TRBD2 matching 8 bases. V shed 3 bases, J shed 3 bases, and the junction held 13 bases outside the gene matches. The CDR3 runs 18 residues. CDR1 SGDLS and CDR2 YYNGEE come from the germline V gene.

This sequence joins TRBV19 and TRBJ2-7; 11 bases align to TRBD2. The ends lost 4 bases at V and 3 bases at J; junction bases unmatched: 2. The CDR3 runs to 14 residues. Per germline, CDR1 LNHDA and CDR2 SQIVND (reference sequence). CDR3 residues: CASSTGLAVYEQYF. The CDR3 bases are TGTGCCAGTAGTACGGGACTAGCGGTCTACGAGCAGTACTTC.

This sequence joins TRBV7-6 and TRBJ2-2; D is possibly TRBD2 (5 bases). Germline values: CDR1 SGHVS, CDR2 FNYEAQ. Trimming took 8 bases from V and 7 from J, leaving 11 bases between them. The CDR3 loop spans 12 amino acids. The CDR3, as DNA: TGTGCCAGCTGGAGGTTTGGCGGGGAGCTGTTTTTT. Protein: CASWRFGGELFF.

This sequence joins TRBV9 and TRBJ2-5; 7 bases are shared with TRBD1. The J call may be in error: the DNA end matches TRBJ2-7 better. CDR1 is SGDLS and CDR2 is YYNGEE in the germline V gene. The CDR3 consists of 14 residues. This CDR3 reads CASSVGQGDYEQYF. In nucleotides, the CDR3 is TGTGCCAGCAGCGTAGGACAGGGAGACTACGAGCAGTACTTC.

The gene calls are TRBV5-6 and TRBJ1-2; D is uncertain. CDR1 is SGHDT, CDR2 YYEEEE, per germline. Trimming cost V 2 bases and J 4 bases, with 6 bases left between them. This CDR3 has 12 amino acids. The CDR3: CASSLGIYGYTF. The DNA for the CDR3 is TGTGCCAGCAGCTTAGGGATCTATGGCTACACCTTC.

The sample holds a few counts of this clone. The CDR3 DNA reads as TGTGCCAGCAGTTGGGGGGGGACAACGGCAGATACGCAGTATTTT. Encoded protein: CASSWGGTTADTQYF. V is TRBV27 and J is TRBJ2-3; TRBD2 is a possible D gene (7 bases). Germline V gene sequence: CDR1 MNHEY, CDR2 SMNVEV (reference sequence). V lost 4 bases and J 4 bases, leaving 15 bases between the germline ends. The CDR3 runs to 15 residues.

The rearrangement joins TRBV6-5 to TRBJ2-7, with 7 bases lining up with TRBD2. Looked up from germline, CDR1 is MNHEY and CDR2 is SVGAGI. This CDR3 region has 15 residues. With V trimmed by 2 bases and J by 2 bases, 6 bases remained unmatched. The CDR3 region is CASSYGLAETYEQYF. The CDR3, as DNA: TGTGCCAGCAGTTACGGGCTAGCGGAGACCTACGAGCAGTACTTC.

The V and J genes are TRBV18 and TRBJ2-7; D is unresolved. The CDR3 contains 13 residues. The V gene's germline CDR1 is KGHSH and CDR2 LQKENI. Trimming took 3 bases from V and 3 from J, leaving 9 bases between them. The CDR3 loop reads CASSPDMSYEQYF. The CDR3 bases are TGTGCCAGCTCACCGGATATGAGCTACGAGCAGTACTTC.

The rearrangement joins TRBV5-1 to TRBJ2-2, with D unclear. Germline V gene sequence: CDR1 SGHRS, CDR2 YFSETQ. The V and J ends lost 2 bases and 6 bases respectively, with 2 bases between them. CDR3 length: 11 residues. The CDR3 region has the DNA TGCGCCAGCAGCTTCGCCGGGGAGCTGTTTTTT. Protein product: CASSFAGELFF. The full variable domain, completed using reference TRBV5-1 and TRBJ2-2, is KAGVTQTPRYLIKTRGQQVTLSCSPISGHRSVSWYQQTPGQGLQFLFEYFSETQRNKGNFPGRFSGRQFSNSRSEMNVSTLELGDSALYLCASSFAGELFFGEGSRLTVL.